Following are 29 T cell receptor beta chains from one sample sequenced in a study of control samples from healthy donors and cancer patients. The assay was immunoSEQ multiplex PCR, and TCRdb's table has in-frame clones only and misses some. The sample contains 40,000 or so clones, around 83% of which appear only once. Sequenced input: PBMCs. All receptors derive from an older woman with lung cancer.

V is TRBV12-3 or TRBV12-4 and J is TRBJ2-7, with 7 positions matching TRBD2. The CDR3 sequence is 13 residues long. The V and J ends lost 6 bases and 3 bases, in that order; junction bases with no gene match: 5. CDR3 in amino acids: CASRTTGGYEQYF. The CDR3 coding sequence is TGTGCCAGCAGAACGACGGGGGGCTACGAGCAGTACTTC.

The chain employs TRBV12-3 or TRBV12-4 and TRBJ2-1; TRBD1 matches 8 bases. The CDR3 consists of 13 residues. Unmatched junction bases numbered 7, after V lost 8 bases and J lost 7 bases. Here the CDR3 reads CASRGQGGNEQFF. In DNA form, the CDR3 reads TGTGCCAGCCGCGGACAGGGCGGGAATGAGCAGTTCTTC.

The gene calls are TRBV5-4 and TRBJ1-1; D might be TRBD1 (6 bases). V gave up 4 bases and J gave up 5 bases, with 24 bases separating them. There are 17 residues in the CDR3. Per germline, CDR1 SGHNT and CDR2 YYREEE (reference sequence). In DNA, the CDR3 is TGTGCCAGCAGCCCTGGGACAATCGGGCTCCGGAGTACTGAAGCTTTCTTT. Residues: CASSPGTIGLRSTEAFF.

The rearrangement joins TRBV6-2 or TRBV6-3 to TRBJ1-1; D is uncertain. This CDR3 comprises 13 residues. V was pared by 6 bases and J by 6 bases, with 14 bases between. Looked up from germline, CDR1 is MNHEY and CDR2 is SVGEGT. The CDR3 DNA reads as TGTGCCAGCAGCCCCGGTAGGGCTTCTGAAGCTTTCTTT. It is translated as CASSPGRASEAFF.

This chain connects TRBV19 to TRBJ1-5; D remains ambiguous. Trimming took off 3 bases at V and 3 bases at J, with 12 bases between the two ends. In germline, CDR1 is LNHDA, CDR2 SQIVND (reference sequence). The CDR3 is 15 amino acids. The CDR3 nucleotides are TGTGCCAGTAGTATGACCCAAGGTCACAATCAGCCCCAGCATTTT. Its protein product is CASSMTQGHNQPQHF.

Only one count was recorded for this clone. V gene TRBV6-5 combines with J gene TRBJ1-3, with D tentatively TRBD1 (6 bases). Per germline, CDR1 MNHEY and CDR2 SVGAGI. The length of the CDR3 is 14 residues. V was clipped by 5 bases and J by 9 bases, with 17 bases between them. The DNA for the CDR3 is TGTGCCAGCAGTCGACAGGTACTTTTGACCACCATATATTTT. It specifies CASSRQVLLTTIYF.

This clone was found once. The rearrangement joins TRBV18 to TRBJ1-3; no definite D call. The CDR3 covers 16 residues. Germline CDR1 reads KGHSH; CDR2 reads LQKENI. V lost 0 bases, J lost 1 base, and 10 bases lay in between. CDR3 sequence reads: CASSPPAPGSGNTIYF. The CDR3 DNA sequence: TGTGCCAGCTCACCACCAGCCCCGGGATCTGGAAACACCATATATTTT.

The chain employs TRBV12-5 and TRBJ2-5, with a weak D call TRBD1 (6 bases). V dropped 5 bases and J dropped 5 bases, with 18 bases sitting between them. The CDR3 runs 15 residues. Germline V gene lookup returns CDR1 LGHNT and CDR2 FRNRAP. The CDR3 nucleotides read TGTGCTAGTGGTACCTCGACAGGCTTGGGGGAGACCCAGTACTTC. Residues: CASGTSTGLGETQYF. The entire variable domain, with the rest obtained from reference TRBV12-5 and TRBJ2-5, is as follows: DARVTQTPRHKVTEMGQEVTMRCQPILGHNTVFWYRQTMMQGLELLAYFRNRAPLDDSGMPKDRFSAEMPDATLATLKIQPSEPRDSAVYFCASGTSTGLGETQYFGPGTRLLVL.

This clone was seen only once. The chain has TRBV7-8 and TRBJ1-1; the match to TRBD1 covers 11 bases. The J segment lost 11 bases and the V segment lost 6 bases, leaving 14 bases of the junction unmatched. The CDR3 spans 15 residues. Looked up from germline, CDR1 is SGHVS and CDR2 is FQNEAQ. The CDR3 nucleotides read TGTGCCAGCAGTAAATTGGACAGGGGGCGCGGGTGGGCTTTCTTT. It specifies CASSKLDRGRGWAFF.

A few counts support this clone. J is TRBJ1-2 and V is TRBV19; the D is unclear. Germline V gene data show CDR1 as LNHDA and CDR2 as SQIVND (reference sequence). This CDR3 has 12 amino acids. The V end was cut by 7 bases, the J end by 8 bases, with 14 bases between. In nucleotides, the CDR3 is TGTGCCAGTAAAGAGGAGGTATACGGCTACACCTTC. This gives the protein CASKEEVYGYTF.

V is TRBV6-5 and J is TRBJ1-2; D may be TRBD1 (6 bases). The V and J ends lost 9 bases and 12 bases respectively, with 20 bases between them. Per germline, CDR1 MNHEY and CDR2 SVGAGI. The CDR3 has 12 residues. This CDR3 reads CASTTGTREDTF. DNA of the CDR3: TGTGCCAGTACAACAGGGACTAGAGAGGACACCTTC.

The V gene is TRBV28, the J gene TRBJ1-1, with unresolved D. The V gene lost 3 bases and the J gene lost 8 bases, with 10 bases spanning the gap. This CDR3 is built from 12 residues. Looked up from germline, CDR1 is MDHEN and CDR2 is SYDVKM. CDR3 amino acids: CASSFPGIEAFF. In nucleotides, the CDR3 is TGTGCCAGCAGTTTTCCCGGTATCGAAGCTTTCTTT.

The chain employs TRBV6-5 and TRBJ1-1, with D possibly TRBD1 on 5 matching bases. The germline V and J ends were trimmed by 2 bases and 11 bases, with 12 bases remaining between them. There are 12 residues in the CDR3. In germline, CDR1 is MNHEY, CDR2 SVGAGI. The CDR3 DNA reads TGTGCCAGCAGTTACGGCGGCAGGGAGGCTTTCTTT. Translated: CASSYGGREAFF.

The CDR3 spells CASSVGEDTGELFF. The CDR3 region has the DNA TGTGCCAGCAGCGTAGGGGAGGACACCGGGGAGCTGTTTTTT. The chain joins TRBV9 to TRBJ2-2, with D perhaps TRBD2 (6 bases). From germline, CDR1 is SGDLS and CDR2 YYNGEE. This CDR3 region has 14 residues. V was cut by 0 bases and J by 3 bases, with 6 bases left in between.

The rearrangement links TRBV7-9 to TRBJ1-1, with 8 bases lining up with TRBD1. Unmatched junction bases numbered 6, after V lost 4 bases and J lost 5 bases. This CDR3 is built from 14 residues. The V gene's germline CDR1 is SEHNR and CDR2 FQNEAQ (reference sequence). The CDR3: CASSSDRGWTEAFF. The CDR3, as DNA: TGTGCCAGCAGCTCTGACAGGGGTTGGACTGAAGCTTTCTTT.

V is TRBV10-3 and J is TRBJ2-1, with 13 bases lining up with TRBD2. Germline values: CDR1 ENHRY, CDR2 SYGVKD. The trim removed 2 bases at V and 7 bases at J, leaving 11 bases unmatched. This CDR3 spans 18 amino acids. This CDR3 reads CAISELRGRGLAGNEQFF. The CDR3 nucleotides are TGTGCCATCAGTGAGCTACGGGGTCGGGGACTAGCGGGGAATGAGCAGTTCTTC.

CDR3 protein: CASSPSGRKEEKLFF. In DNA, the CDR3 is TGTGCCAGCAGCCCTTCCGGACGGAAAGAAGAAAAACTGTTTTTT. The rearrangement joins TRBV5-6 to TRBJ1-4; no definite D call. The CDR3 contains 15 residues. The ends were cut back, 4 bases at V and 8 bases at J, with 18 bases in the middle. Per germline, CDR1 SGHDT and CDR2 YYEEEE.

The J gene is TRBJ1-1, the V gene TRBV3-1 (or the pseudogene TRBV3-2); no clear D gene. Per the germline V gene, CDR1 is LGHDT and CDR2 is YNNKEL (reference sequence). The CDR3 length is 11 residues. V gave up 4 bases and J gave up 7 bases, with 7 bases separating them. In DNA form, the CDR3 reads TGTGCCAGCAGCCCTGGGAGTGAAGCTTTCTTT. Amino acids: CASSPGSEAFF.

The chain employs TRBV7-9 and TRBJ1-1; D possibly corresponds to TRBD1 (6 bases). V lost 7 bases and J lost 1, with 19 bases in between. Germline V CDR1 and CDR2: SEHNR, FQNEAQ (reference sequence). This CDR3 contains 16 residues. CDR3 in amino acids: CASNPAGALPNTEAFF. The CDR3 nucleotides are TGTGCCAGCAACCCAGCGGGGGCCTTACCGAACACTGAAGCTTTCTTT.

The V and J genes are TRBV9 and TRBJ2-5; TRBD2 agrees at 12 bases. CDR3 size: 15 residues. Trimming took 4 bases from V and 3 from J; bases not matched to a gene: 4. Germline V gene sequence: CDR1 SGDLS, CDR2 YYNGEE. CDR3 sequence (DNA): TGTGCCAGCAGCCCTTGGACTAGCGGGGAAGAGACCCAGTACTTC. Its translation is CASSPWTSGEETQYF.

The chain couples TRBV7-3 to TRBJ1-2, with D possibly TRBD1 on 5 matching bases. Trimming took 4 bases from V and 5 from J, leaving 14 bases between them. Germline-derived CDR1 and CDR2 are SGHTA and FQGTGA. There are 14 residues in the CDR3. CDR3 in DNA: TGTGCCAGCAGCTCTCCGGGACGGATTTATGGCTACACCTTC. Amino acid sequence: CASSSPGRIYGYTF.

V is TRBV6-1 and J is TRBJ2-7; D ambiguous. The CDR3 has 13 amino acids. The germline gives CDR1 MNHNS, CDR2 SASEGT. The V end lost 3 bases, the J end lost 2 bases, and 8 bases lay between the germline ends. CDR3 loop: CASSEDVAYEQYF. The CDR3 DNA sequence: TGTGCCAGCAGTGAGGACGTGGCCTACGAGCAGTACTTC.

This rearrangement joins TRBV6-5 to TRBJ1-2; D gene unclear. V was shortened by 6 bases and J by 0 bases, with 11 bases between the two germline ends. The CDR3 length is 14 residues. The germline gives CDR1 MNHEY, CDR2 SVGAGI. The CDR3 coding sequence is TGTGCCAGCAGGCAGGACGGAGCTAACTATGGCTACACCTTC. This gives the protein CASRQDGANYGYTF.

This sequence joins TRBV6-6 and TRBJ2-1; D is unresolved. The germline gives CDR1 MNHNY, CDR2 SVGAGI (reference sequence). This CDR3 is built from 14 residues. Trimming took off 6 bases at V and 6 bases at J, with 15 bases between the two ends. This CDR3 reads CASRPRPESNEQFF. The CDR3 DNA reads TGTGCCAGCAGACCCCGACCAGAGAGCAATGAGCAGTTCTTC.

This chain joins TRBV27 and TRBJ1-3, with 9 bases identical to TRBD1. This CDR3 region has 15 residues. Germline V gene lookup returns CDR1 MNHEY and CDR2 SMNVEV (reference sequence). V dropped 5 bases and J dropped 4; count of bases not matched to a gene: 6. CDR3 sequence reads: CASSRQGTGGNTIYF. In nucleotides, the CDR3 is TGTGCCAGCAGTCGACAAGGGACAGGGGGAAACACCATATATTTT.

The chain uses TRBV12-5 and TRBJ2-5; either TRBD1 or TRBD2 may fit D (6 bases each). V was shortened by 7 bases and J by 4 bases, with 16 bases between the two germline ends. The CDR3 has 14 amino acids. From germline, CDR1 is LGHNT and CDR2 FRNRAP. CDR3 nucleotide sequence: TGTGCTAGTGCCCCCGGGGGCTTGGGAGAGACCCAGTACTTC. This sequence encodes CASAPGGLGETQYF.

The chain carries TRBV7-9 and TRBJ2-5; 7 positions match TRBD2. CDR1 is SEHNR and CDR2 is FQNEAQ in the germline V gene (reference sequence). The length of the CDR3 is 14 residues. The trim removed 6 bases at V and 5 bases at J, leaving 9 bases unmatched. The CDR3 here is CASRAGSYMETQYF. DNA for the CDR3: TGTGCCAGCAGAGCGGGGTCGTACATGGAGACCCAGTACTTC.

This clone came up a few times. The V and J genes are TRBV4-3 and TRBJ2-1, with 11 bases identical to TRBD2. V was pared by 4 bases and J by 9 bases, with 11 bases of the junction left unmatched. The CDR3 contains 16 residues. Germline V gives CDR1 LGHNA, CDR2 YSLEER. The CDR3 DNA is TGCGCCAGCAGCCGAGATTTAGCGGGAGGGCCTGGTGAGCAGTTCTTC. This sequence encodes CASSRDLAGGPGEQFF.

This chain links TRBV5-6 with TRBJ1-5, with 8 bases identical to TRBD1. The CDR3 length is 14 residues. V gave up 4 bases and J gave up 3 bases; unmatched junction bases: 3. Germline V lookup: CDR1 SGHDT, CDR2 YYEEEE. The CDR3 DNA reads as TGTGCCAGCAGCAGGACAGGGCCCAATCAGCCCCAGCATTTT. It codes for CASSRTGPNQPQHF.